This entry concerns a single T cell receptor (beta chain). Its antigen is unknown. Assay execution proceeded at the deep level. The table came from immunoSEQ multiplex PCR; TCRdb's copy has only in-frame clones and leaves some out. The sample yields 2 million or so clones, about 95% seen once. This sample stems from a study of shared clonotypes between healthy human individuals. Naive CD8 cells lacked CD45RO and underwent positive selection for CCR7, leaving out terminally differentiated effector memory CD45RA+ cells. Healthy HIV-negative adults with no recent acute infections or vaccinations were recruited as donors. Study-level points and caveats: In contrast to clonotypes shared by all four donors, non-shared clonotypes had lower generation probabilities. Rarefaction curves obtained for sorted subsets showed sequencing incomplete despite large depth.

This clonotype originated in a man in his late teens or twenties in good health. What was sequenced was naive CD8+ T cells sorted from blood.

The CDR3, as DNA: TGCGCCAGCAGCTTCCCCCCGAACACTGAAGCTTTCTTT. Its protein product is CASSFPPNTEAFF. The rearrangement joins TRBV5-1 to TRBJ1-1, with D hard to call. The CDR3 extends over 13 amino acids. Trimming took 2 bases from V and 1 from J, leaving 6 bases between them. Germline-derived CDR1 and CDR2 are SGHRS and YFSETQ.